This TCR beta chain was sequenced for a study of tumor-infiltrating lymphocytes in glioblastoma multiforme. TCRB libraries came from RNA via three nested multiplex PCR rounds. TCRdb independently ran MiXCR on the multiplex PCR reads; one entry per CDR3 protein. Among about 19,000 distinct CDR3 sequences listed, 65% to 75% were seen once. On this clonotype: Its ends do not fully match the called genes, so a read error is possible.

This CDR3 is built from 13 residues. Germline lookup yields CDR1 MNHEY and CDR2 SVGAGI. The V gene is TRBV6-5, the J gene TRBJ2-1; 8 bases line up with TRBD2. This TCR came from a male donor with glioblastoma. What was sequenced was peripheral blood. The CDR3 bases are TGTGCCAACAGTTGCTCGGGAGGGGATGAGCAGTTCTTC. This gives the protein CANSCSGGDEQFF.